This T cell receptor (beta chain) was profiled in a study of technical replicates of blood from several donors. This CDR3 has 15 amino acids. Trimming shortened V by 1 base and J by 4 bases, and 10 bases separated the two germline ends. Germline V CDR1 and CDR2: LNHDA, SQIVND (reference sequence). Data came from immunoSEQ multiplex PCR; TCRdb stores just in-frame clones and leaves some out. Of tens of thousands of clones in the sample, roughly 92% are singletons; the top ten hold 0.4% to 0.45%. The clonotype originates from a human donor in good health. Sequenced material: T cells isolated from PBMCs. V and J are TRBV19 and TRBJ2-2; no clear D gene. CDR3 in DNA: TGTGCCAGTAGTATAGTCCCCATCAGCACCGGGGAGCTGTTTTTT. Translation: CASSIVPISTGELFF.